This entry concerns a single T cell receptor (beta chain). Its antigen is not known. J lost 6 bases, V lost 0 bases, and 4 bases had no gene match. The germline CDR1 and CDR2 sequences are MNHNY and SVGAGI (reference sequence). The CDR3 extends over 14 amino acids. This specimen belongs to a study of shared clonotypes between healthy human individuals. Findings of the study overall: Measured sharing among donors was expected to vary with sequencing depth.

Cells designated naive CD8 were CD45RO-negative and were positively selected for CCR7, with terminally differentiated effector memory CD45RA+ cells excluded. Only in-frame clones appear in the TCRdb table, and some are missing; sequencing was by immunoSEQ multiplex PCR. The table has about 610,000 clones, 95% to 97% seen once; the top ten hold 0.095% to 0.13%. The TCR originated in a woman aged 30 to 39 in good health. The material sequenced was naive CD8+ T cells sorted from blood. The chain carries TRBV6-6 and TRBJ2-5; 7 bases are shared with TRBD2. The chain's CDR3 is CASSYSGRGQTQYF. The CDR3 region has the DNA TGTGCCAGCAGTTACTCGGGGAGGGGACAGACCCAGTACTTC.